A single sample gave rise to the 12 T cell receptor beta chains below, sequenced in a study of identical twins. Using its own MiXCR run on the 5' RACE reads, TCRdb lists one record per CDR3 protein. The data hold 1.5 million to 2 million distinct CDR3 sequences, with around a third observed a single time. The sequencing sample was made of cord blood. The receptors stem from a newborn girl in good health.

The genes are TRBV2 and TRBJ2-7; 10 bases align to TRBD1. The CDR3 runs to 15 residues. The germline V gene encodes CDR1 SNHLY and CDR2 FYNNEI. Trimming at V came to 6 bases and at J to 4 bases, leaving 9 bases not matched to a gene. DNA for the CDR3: TGTGCCAGCAGGGGTGCGGGACAGGGGAGTTACGAGCAGTACTTC. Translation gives CASRGAGQGSYEQYF.

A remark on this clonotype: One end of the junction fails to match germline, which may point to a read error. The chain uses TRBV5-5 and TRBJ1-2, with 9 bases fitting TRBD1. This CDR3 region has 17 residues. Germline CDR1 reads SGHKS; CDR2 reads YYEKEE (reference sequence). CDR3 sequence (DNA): TGTGTCAGCAGCTTGGCCGGACAGGGGCTTTCGAACTATGGCTACACCTTC. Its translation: CVSSLAGQGLSNYGYTF.

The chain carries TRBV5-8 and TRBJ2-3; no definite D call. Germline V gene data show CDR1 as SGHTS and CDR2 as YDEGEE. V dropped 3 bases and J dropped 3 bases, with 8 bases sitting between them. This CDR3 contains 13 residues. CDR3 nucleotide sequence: TGTGCCAGCAGCTGGGTAGCTACAGATACGCAGTATTTT. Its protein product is CASSWVATDTQYF.

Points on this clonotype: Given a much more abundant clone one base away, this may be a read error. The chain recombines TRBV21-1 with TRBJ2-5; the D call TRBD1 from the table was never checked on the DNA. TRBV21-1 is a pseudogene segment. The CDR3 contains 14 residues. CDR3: CAGSEGTAQETQYF. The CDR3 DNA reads TGTGCCGGCAGCGAGGGGACAGCCCAAGAGACCCAGTACTTC.

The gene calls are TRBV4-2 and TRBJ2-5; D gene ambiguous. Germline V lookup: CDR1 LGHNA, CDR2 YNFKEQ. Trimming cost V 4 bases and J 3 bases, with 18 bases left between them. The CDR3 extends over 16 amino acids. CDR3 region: CASSPPRRVTKETQYF. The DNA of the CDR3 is TGTGCCAGCAGCCCCCCAAGAAGAGTGACCAAAGAGACCCAGTACTTC.

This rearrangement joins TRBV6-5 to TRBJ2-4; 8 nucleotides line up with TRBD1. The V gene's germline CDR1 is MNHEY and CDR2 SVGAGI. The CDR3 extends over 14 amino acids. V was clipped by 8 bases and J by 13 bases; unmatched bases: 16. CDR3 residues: CASGRTGLNNEQYF. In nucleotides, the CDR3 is TGTGCCAGCGGGAGGACAGGGCTGAACAATGAGCAGTACTTC.

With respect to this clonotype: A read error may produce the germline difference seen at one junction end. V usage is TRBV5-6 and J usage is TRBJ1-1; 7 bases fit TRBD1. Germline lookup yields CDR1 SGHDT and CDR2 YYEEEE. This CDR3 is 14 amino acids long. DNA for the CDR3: TGTGGCAGCAGCCGACAGGGCTTAAACACTGAAGCTTTCTTT. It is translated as CGSSRQGLNTEAFF. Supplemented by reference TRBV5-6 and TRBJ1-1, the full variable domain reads DAGVTQSPTHLIKTRGQQVTLRCSPKSGHDTVSWYQQALGQGPQFIFQYYEEEERQRGNFPDRFSGHQFPNYSSELNVNALLLGDSALYLCGSSRQGLNTEAFFGQGTRLTVV.

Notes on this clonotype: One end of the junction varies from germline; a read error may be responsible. Here the CDR3 DNA reads TGTGCCAGCAGTTCGGACAGGGATAATTCACCCCCCCACTTT. It yields the protein CASSSDRDNSPPHF. The chain combines TRBV12-3 or TRBV12-4 with TRBJ1-6, with 8 bases lining up with TRBD1. The CDR3 has 14 amino acids.

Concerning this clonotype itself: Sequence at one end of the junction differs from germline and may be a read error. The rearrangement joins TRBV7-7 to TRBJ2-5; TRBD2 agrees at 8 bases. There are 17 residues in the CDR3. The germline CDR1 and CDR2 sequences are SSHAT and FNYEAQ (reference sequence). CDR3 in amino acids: CASSLGLRGRPQETQYF. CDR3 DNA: TGTGCTAGCAGCTTAGGTCTACGCGGGAGGCCTCAAGAGACCCAGTACTTC.

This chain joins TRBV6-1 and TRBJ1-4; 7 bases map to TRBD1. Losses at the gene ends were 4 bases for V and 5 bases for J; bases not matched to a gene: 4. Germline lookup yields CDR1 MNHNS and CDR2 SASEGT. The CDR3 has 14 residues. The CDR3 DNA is TGTGCCAGCAGTGCGGCAGGGGGGAATGAAAAACTGTTTTTT. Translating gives CASSAAGGNEKLFF.

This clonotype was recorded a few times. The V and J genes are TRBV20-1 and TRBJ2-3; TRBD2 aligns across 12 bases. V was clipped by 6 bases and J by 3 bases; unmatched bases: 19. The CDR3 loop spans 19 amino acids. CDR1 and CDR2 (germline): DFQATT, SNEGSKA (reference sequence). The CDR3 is CSANPGLAGQVRSTDTQYF. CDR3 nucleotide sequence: TGCAGTGCAAATCCGGGACTAGCGGGCCAAGTTCGGTCAACAGATACGCAGTATTTT.

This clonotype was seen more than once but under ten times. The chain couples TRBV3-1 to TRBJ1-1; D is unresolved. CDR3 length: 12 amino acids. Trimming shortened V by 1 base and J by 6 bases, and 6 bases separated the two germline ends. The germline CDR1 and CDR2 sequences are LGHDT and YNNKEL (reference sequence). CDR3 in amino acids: CASSQVPAEAFF. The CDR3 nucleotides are TGTGCCAGCAGCCAAGTACCGGCTGAAGCTTTCTTT.